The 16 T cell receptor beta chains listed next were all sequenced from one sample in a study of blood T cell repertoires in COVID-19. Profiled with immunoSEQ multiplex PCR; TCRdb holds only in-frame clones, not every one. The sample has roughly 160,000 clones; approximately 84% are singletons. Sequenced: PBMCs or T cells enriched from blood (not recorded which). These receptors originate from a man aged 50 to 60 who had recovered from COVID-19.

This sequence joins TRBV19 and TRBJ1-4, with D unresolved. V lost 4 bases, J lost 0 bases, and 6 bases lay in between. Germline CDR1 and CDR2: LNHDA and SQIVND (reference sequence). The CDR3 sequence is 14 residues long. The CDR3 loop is CASSKLTTNEKLFF. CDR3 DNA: TGTGCCAGTAGTAAGCTAACAACTAATGAAAAACTGTTTTTT. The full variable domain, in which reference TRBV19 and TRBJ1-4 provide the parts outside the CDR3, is DGGITQSPKYLFRKEGQNVTLSCEQNLNHDAMYWYRQDPGQGLRLIYYSQIVNDFQKGDIAEGYSVSREKKESFPLTVTSAQKNPTAFYLCASSKLTTNEKLFFGSGTQLSVL.

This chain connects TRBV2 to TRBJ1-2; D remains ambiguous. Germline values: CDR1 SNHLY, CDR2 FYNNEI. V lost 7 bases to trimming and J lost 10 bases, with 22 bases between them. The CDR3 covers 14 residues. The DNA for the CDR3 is TGTGCCAGCATAACCGGACTCTCCGGCAGGTACTACACCTTC. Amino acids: CASITGLSGRYYTF.

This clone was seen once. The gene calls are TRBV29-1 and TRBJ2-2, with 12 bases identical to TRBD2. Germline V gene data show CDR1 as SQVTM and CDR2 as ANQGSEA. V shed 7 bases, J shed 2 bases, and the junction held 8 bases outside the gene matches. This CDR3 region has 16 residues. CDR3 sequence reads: CSGTTSGGPNTGELFF. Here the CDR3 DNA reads TGCAGCGGGACGACTAGCGGGGGCCCTAACACCGGGGAGCTGTTTTTT.

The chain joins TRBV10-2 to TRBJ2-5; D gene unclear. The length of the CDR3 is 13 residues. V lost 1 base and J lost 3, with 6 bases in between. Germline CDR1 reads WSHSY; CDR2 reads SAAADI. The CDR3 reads CASSEFGKETQYF. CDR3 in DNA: TGCGCCAGCAGTGAGTTTGGCAAAGAGACCCAGTACTTC.

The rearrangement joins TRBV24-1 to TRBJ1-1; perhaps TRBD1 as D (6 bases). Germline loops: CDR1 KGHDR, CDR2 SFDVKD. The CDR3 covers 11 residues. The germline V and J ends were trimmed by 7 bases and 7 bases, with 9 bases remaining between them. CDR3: CATRETGEAFF. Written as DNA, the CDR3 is TGTGCCACCAGAGAGACAGGTGAAGCTTTCTTT.

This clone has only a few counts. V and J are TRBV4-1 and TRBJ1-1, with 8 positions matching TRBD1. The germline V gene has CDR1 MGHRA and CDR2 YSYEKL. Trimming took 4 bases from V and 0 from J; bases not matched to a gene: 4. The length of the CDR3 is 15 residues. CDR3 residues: CASSPGGAMNTEAFF. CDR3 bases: TGCGCCAGCAGCCCAGGGGGCGCGATGAACACTGAAGCTTTCTTT.

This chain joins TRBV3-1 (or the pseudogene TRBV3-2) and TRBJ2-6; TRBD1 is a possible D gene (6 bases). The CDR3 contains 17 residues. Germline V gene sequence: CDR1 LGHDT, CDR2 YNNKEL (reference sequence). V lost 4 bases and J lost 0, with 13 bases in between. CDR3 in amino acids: CASSLSGVSSGANVLTF. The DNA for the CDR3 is TGTGCCAGCAGCCTTTCAGGGGTCAGCTCTGGGGCCAACGTCCTGACTTTC.

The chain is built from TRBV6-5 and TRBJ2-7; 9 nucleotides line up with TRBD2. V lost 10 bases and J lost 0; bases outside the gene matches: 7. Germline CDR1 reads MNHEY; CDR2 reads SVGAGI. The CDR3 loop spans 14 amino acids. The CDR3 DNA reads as TGTGCCACCGAAAGCGGGGGGAGCTCCTACGAGCAGTACTTC. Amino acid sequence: CATESGGSSYEQYF.

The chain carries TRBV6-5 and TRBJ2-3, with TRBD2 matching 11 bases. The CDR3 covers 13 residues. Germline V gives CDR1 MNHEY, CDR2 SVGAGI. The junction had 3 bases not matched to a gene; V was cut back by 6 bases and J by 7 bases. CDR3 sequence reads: CASRGTSGYTQYF. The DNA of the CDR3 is TGTGCCAGCAGGGGGACTAGCGGTTATACGCAGTATTTT.

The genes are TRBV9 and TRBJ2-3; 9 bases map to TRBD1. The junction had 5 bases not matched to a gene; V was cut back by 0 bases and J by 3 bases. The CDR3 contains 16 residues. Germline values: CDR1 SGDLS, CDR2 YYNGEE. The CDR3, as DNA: TGTGCCAGCAGCGTAGAGACAGGGGGTATTACAGATACGCAGTATTTT. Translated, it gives CASSVETGGITDTQYF.

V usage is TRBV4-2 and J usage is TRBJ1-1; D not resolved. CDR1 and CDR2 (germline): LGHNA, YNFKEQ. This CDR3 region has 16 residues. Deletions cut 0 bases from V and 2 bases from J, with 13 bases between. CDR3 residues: CASSQDSRPGNTEAFF. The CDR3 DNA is TGTGCCAGCAGCCAAGACAGCCGCCCGGGAAACACTGAAGCTTTCTTT.

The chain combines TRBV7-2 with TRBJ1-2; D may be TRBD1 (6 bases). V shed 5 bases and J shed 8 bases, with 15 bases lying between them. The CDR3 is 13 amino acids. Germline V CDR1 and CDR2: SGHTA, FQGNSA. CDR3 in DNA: TGTGCCAGCAGCAAAGACAGGATCGGGGGCTACACCTTC. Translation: CASSKDRIGGYTF.

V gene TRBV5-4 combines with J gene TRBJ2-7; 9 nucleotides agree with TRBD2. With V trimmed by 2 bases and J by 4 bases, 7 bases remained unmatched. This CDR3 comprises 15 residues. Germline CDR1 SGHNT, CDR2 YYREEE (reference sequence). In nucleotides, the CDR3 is TGTGCCAGCAGCTTCAGGGGCGGGGGGGTTTACGAGCAGTACTTC. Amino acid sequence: CASSFRGGGVYEQYF. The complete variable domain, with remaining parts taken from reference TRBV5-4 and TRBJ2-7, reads ETGVTQSPTHLIKTRGQQVTLRCSSQSGHNTVSWYQQALGQGPQFIFQYYREEENGRGNFPPRFSGLQFPNYSSELNVNALELDDSALYLCASSFRGGGVYEQYFGPGTRLTVT.

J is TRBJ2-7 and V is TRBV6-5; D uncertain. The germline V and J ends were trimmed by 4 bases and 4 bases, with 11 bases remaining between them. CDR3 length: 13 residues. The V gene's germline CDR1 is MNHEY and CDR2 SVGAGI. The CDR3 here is CASSSRNEYEQYF. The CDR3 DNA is TGTGCCAGCAGTTCCAGGAATGAATACGAGCAGTACTTC.

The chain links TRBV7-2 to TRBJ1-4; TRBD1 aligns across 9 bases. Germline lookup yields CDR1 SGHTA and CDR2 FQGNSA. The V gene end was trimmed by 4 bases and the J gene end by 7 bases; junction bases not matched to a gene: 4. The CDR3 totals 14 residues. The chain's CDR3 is CASSSRQGGEKLFF. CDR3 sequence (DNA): TGTGCCAGCAGCTCCCGACAGGGGGGTGAAAAACTGTTTTTT.

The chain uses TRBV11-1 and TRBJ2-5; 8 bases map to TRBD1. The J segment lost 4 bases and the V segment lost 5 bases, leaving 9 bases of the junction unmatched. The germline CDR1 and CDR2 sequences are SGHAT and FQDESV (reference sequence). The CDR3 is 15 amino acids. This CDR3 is CASSRSRTGRETQYF. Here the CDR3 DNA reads TGTGCCAGCAGCCGGTCCCGGACAGGGAGAGAGACCCAGTACTTC.